Sequencing of this TCR beta chain was carried out in a study of control samples from healthy donors and cancer patients. Germline loops: CDR1 SNHLY, CDR2 FYNNEI. Trimming left V 0 bases short and J 6 bases short, with 15 bases between. The length of the CDR3 is 17 residues. Sequencing used immunoSEQ multiplex PCR; TCRdb keeps in-frame clones, though not all of them. Here the sample spans about 94,000 clones, roughly nine tenths being singletons. The clonotype originates from a woman younger than 30 in good health. The specimen sequenced was blood. The chain couples TRBV2 to TRBJ1-6, with D unclear. The CDR3 loop reads CASSEAWERVGNSPLHF. DNA of the CDR3: TGTGCCAGCAGTGAAGCGTGGGAGAGGGTGGGTAATTCACCCCTCCACTTT.